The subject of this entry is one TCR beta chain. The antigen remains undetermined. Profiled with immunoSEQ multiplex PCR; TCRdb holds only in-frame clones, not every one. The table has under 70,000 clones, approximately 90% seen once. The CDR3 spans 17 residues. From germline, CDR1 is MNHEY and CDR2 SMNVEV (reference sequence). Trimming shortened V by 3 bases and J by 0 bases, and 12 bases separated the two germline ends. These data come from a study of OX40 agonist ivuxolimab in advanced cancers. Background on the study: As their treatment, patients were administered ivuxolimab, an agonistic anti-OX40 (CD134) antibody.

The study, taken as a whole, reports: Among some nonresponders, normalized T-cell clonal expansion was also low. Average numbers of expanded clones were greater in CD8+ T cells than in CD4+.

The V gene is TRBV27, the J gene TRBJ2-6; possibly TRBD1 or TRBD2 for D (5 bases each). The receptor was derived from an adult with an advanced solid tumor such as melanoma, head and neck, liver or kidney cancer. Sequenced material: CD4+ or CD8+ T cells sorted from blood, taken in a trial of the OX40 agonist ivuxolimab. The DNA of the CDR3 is TGTGCCAGCAGTTTTTTGGGACGTAGCTCTGGGGCCAACGTCCTGACTTTC. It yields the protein CASSFLGRSSGANVLTF.